One and the same sample provided the 23 T cell receptor beta chains below, sequenced in a study of CD8 T cells in Susac syndrome (dated by TCRdb to between 2018 and 2021). The library was generated by the immunoSEQ multiplex PCR assay. RNA was extracted with the RNeasy kit and roughly 0.45 to 1 ug was reverse transcribed using random hexamers. In-frame beta chains were kept once TCRdb had trimmed the public reads at Q25 with fastp and called clones with MiXCR. Entries that share a CDR3 protein sequence are merged under the most common genes and DNA. Present in this sample are under 200,000 distinct CDR3 sequences, about 95% of which were seen just once. In total, the top ten clones hold 0.1% of the sample. The sequencing input was CD4+ T cells from PBMCs. The receptors derive from a human donor in good health.

The chain links TRBV20-1 to TRBJ1-5; no clear D gene. The V end was cut by 3 bases, the J end by 1 base, with 10 bases between. Germline lookup yields CDR1 DFQATT and CDR2 SNEGSKA (reference sequence). This CDR3 contains 14 residues. Here the CDR3 DNA reads TGCAGTGCTAGTCGGGGAGGGAGCAATCAGCCCCAGCATTTT. Residues: CSASRGGSNQPQHF.

The rearrangement joins TRBV15 to TRBJ2-6, with D maybe TRBD1 (5 bases). The CDR3 has 19 amino acids. V was pared by 0 bases and J by 2 bases, with 17 bases between. Germline V CDR1 and CDR2: LNHNV, YYDKDF (reference sequence). CDR3: CATSRDRAGKLAGANVLTF. The CDR3 DNA sequence: TGTGCCACCAGCAGAGATCGGGCAGGGAAGCTAGCTGGGGCCAACGTCCTGACTTTC.

This chain joins TRBV29-1 and TRBJ2-1; 8 positions match TRBD2. The germline V gene has CDR1 SQVTM and CDR2 ANQGSEA. V lost 5 bases to trimming and J lost 7 bases; unmatched junction nucleotides: 13. The CDR3 has 15 residues. Written as DNA, the CDR3 is TGCAGCGTTAACTTGAGAGCGGGAGAATATAATGAGCAGTTCTTC. Its protein is CSVNLRAGEYNEQFF.

The chain carries TRBV3-1 and TRBJ2-5; D gene ambiguous. V lost 2 bases and J lost 5, with 6 bases in between. The CDR3 spans 12 residues. Per germline, CDR1 LGHDT and CDR2 YNNKEL (reference sequence). The CDR3 region has the DNA TGTGCCAGCAGCCAACAAATGGAGACCCAGTACTTC. Translated, it gives CASSQQMETQYF.

The V gene is TRBV9, the J gene TRBJ2-5; either TRBD1 or TRBD2 may supply D (5 bases each). Trimming left V 4 bases short and J 4 bases short, with 14 bases between. The germline V gene has CDR1 SGDLS and CDR2 YYNGEE. The CDR3 totals 14 residues. The CDR3 region is CASSRDPITETQYF. As DNA, the CDR3 is TGTGCCAGCAGCCGGGACCCTATTACAGAGACCCAGTACTTC.

V usage is TRBV24-1 and J usage is TRBJ1-5; TRBD1 is a possible D gene (5 bases). V lost 5 bases and J 0 bases, leaving 13 bases between the germline ends. From germline, CDR1 is KGHDR and CDR2 SFDVKD. This CDR3 region has 16 residues. DNA for the CDR3: TGTGCCACCAGTGGGGCAGGGAGGGTTAGCAATCAGCCCCAGCATTTT. Translated, it gives CATSGAGRVSNQPQHF.

V is TRBV20-1 and J is TRBJ1-2, with D unclear. The germline CDR1 and CDR2 sequences are DFQATT and SNEGSKA (reference sequence). Trimming took 4 bases from V and 0 from J, leaving 12 bases between them. The CDR3 is made up of 14 amino acids. CDR3 loop: CSAISTVANYGYTF. In DNA form, the CDR3 reads TGCAGTGCTATCTCTACGGTAGCTAACTATGGCTACACCTTC.

The chain carries TRBV5-4 and TRBJ1-5; 7 bases agree with TRBD1. Per germline, CDR1 SGHNT and CDR2 YYREEE (reference sequence). This CDR3 is 14 amino acids long. With 4 bases clipped from V and 8 bases from J, the junction kept 9 bases outside the gene matches. CDR3 sequence reads: CASSQGGVAEPQHF. CDR3 in DNA: TGTGCCAGCAGCCAGGGGGGGGTGGCTGAGCCCCAGCATTTT.

V gene TRBV28 combines with J gene TRBJ2-7; D not certain. The V gene lost 4 bases and the J gene lost 7 bases, with 8 bases spanning the gap. The CDR3 covers 11 residues. CDR1 and CDR2 (germline): MDHEN, SYDVKM. The chain's CDR3 is CASSSVGEQYV. The CDR3, as DNA: TGTGCCAGCAGTTCCGTAGGGGAGCAGTACGTC.

The V gene is TRBV24-1, the J gene TRBJ2-5, with D perhaps matching TRBD1 or TRBD2 (6 bases each). CDR1 is KGHDR, CDR2 SFDVKD, per germline. The CDR3 has 15 residues. V was clipped by 4 bases and J by 4 bases, with 15 bases between them. The CDR3 coding sequence is TGTGCCACCAGTGACCCGGCGGAGGGGGGAGAGACCCAGTACTTC. Encoded protein: CATSDPAEGGETQYF.

The V call is TRBV12-3 or TRBV12-4, the J call TRBJ1-2, with D possibly TRBD1 on 6 matching bases. This CDR3 region has 13 residues. With 3 bases removed from V and 8 bases from J, the gap between germline ends came to 13 bases. The CDR3 reads CASSFPRGYGYTF. The CDR3, as DNA: TGTGCCAGCAGTTTCCCCAGGGGTTACGGCTACACCTTC.

The chain joins TRBV20-1 to TRBJ1-5; 9 nucleotides agree with TRBD1. The CDR3 totals 12 residues. Germline-derived CDR1 and CDR2 are DFQATT and SNEGSKA (reference sequence). The junction had 8 bases not matched to a gene; V was cut back by 6 bases and J by 11 bases. CDR3 DNA sequence: TGCAGTGCCCGACAGGGGGTCGAGGCCCAGCATTTT. It is translated as CSARQGVEAQHF.

This chain joins TRBV4-3 and TRBJ1-2; D perhaps matches TRBD1 (5 bases). Trimming shortened V by 0 bases and J by 0 bases, and 8 bases separated the two germline ends. This CDR3 is built from 15 residues. The germline V gene encodes CDR1 LGHNA and CDR2 YSLEER. DNA of the CDR3: TGCGCCAGCAGCCAAGACAGGGCATCTAACTATGGCTACACCTTC. Protein: CASSQDRASNYGYTF.

V and J are TRBV19 and TRBJ2-1; TRBD1 might be the D (6 bases). The V and J ends lost 7 bases and 2 bases respectively, with 9 bases between them. Germline V gene data show CDR1 as LNHDA and CDR2 as SQIVND (reference sequence). The CDR3 covers 13 residues. CDR3 residues: CASTNRAYNEQFF. The CDR3, as DNA: TGTGCCAGTACAAACAGGGCCTACAATGAGCAGTTCTTC.

The J gene is TRBJ2-7, the V gene TRBV7-2; D is undetermined. From germline, CDR1 is SGHTA and CDR2 FQGNSA. The CDR3 has 15 amino acids. V was trimmed by 1 base and J by 5 bases, leaving 15 bases between them. CDR3: CASSLEGWGSNEQYF. CDR3 nucleotides: TGTGCCAGCAGCTTAGAAGGGTGGGGAAGCAACGAGCAGTACTTC. Together with reference TRBV7-2 and TRBJ2-7, the CDR3 gives the full variable domain: GAGVSQSPSNKVTEKGKDVELRCDPISGHTALYWYRQSLGQGLEFLIYFQGNSAPDKSGLPSDRFSAERTGGSVSTLTIQRTQQEDSAVYLCASSLEGWGSNEQYFGPGTRLTVT.

Written as DNA, the CDR3 is TGTGCCAGCAGTGAATTTCGGGGACAGGGAAGTCAGCCCCAGCATTTT. It is translated as CASSEFRGQGSQPQHF. The V gene is TRBV2, the J gene TRBJ1-5; 9 nucleotides agree with TRBD1. This CDR3 region has 16 residues. Germline CDR1 and CDR2: SNHLY and FYNNEI. After removal of 2 bases from V and 6 bases from J, the junction contained 8 bases not matched to a gene.

This chain links TRBV9 with TRBJ2-5; tentatively, D is TRBD1 or TRBD2 (5 bases each). CDR1 is SGDLS and CDR2 is YYNGEE in the germline V gene. Trimming took 0 bases from V and 1 from J, leaving 10 bases between them. This CDR3 is built from 15 residues. Here the CDR3 DNA reads TGTGCCAGCAGCGTAGCGCCGGGGCTCCAAGAGACCCAGTACTTC. This encodes CASSVAPGLQETQYF.

The J gene is TRBJ1-2, the V gene TRBV30; D is ambiguous. V was trimmed by 4 bases and J by 2 bases, leaving 8 bases between them. CDR1 is GTSNPN, CDR2 SVGIG, per germline (reference sequence). The CDR3 totals 12 residues. The DNA for the CDR3 is TGTGCCTGGACCGTAGGGAACTATGGCTACACCTTC. This codes for CAWTVGNYGYTF.

The chain employs TRBV9 and TRBJ2-1; no clear D gene. V was cut by 5 bases and J by 9 bases, with 15 bases left in between. This CDR3 has 13 residues. The germline V gene encodes CDR1 SGDLS and CDR2 YYNGEE. CDR3 in amino acids: CASRASLVSEQFF. As DNA, the CDR3 is TGTGCCAGCAGGGCTAGTCTGGTGAGTGAGCAGTTCTTC.

This chain joins TRBV30 and TRBJ2-5; possibly TRBD1 or TRBD2 for D (5 bases each). Per the germline V gene, CDR1 is GTSNPN and CDR2 is SVGIG (reference sequence). V was shortened by 5 bases and J by 4 bases, with 14 bases between the two germline ends. The CDR3 extends over 13 amino acids. The CDR3 DNA is TGTGCCTGGGGACGGAGTGGGGGAGAGACCCAGTACTTC. This sequence encodes CAWGRSGGETQYF.

J is TRBJ2-7 and V is TRBV14, with a tentative D call TRBD2 (6 bases). CDR1 SGHDN and CDR2 FVKESK come from the germline V gene. V was shortened by 1 base and J by 0 bases, with 10 bases between the two germline ends. This CDR3 has 15 residues. The DNA of the CDR3 is TGTGCCAGCAGCCAAGGACTAGGGGACTCCTACGAGCAGTACTTC. Its translation: CASSQGLGDSYEQYF.

The V gene is TRBV4-1, the J gene TRBJ2-7; 9 bases map to TRBD1. The CDR3 covers 15 residues. Trimming took 2 bases from V and 3 from J; bases not matched to a gene: 5. CDR1 and CDR2 (germline): MGHRA, YSYEKL. DNA of the CDR3: TGCGCCAGCAGCCAACCGGGACAGGGTCGCTACGAGCAGTACTTC. This codes for CASSQPGQGRYEQYF.

This clonotype appeared a single time. The chain has TRBV7-9 and TRBJ2-1; 7 bases agree with TRBD2. In germline, CDR1 is SEHNR, CDR2 FQNEAQ (reference sequence). CDR3 size: 14 residues. Losses at the gene ends were 4 bases for V and 9 bases for J; bases not matched to a gene: 9. CDR3 sequence (DNA): TGTGCCAGCAGCTCGAGCGGGGCCCAGTCTGAGCAGTTCTTC. Translating gives CASSSSGAQSEQFF.